A selection of T cell receptor beta chains follows, all from one sample in a study of CD8 T cells in Susac syndrome. TCRdb processed the immunoSEQ multiplex PCR reads anew with MiXCR; each CDR3 protein has one entry. This table has about 150,000 distinct CDR3 sequences, approximately 94% appearing once. Source material: CD4+ T cells from PBMCs. The receptors shown here come from a human donor with Susac syndrome. CDR3s include the opening cysteine and the closing phenylalanine or tryptophan. D genes are given only for firm matches. Clone size is stated in some rows and not others, as once, few, many or a class when expanded.

TRBJ2-7	-	TRBV18	-	TGTGCCAGCTCATTACAGGGAGGCAACGAGCAGTACTTC	CASSLQGGNEQYF
TRBJ1-4	-	TRBV2	-	TGTGCCAGCAGTTCAAACCAGGGTTATGTGGAAAAACTGTTTTTT	CASSSNQGYVEKLFF
TRBJ2-5	-	TRBV9	TRBD2	TGTGCCAGCAGCTCCTCTAGCGGGGGGGCCGGAGAGACCCAGTACTTC	CASSSSSGGAGETQYF
TRBJ1-5	once	TRBV20-1	TRBD1	TGCAGTGCTCTCACAGGGGGAAGAGACAATCAGCCCCAGCATTTT	CSALTGGRDNQPQHF
TRBJ2-5	-	TRBV24-1	-	TGTGCCACCAGGGGGACGGATCAAGAGACCCAGTACTTC	CATRGTDQETQYF
TRBJ1-4	-	TRBV18	TRBD1	TGTGCCAGCTCACCAATCAGGGGGACAGGGAAAGCAACTAATGAAAAACTGTTTTTT	CASSPIRGTGKATNEKLFF
TRBJ2-5	-	TRBV6-4	TRBD2	TGTGCCAGCAGTCCCAGAGCGGGAGCGGTAGAGACCCAGTACTTC	CASSPRAGAVETQYF
TRBJ2-7	once	TRBV6-5	TRBD1	TGTGCCAGCGCAACGTGGGACAGACCCTACGAGCAGTACTTC	CASATWDRPYEQYF
TRBJ1-2	-	TRBV19	-	TGTGCCAGTAGTGGACGGACAGAAAACTATGGCTACACCTTC	CASSGRTENYGYTF
TRBJ1-4	-	TRBV20-1	-	TGCAGTGCTAGGATCTTCGGCTATGAAAAACTGTTTTTT	CSARIFGYEKLFF
TRBJ2-5	-	TRBV28	TRBD1	TGTGCCAGCACACCCGGGGACAGCCTAGGGACCCAGTACTTC	CASTPGDSLGTQYF
TRBJ2-7	-	TRBV19	-	TGTGCCAGTAGGTCCTCAGACCGTACGTTGGAGCAGTACTTC	CASRSSDRTLEQYF
TRBJ2-3	-	TRBV20-1	TRBD2	TGCAGTGCTGGGGCGGGGGGTGGCACAGATACGCAGTATTTT	CSAGAGGGTDTQYF
TRBJ1-2	-	TRBV3-1	-	TGTGCCAGCAGCCAAGTAGGGGGGCAGTCCTACACCTTC	CASSQVGGQSYTF
TRBJ2-7	-	TRBV7-3	TRBD1	TGTGCCAGCAGCCCCGGGACAGGGGGCGAGCAGTACTTC	CASSPGTGGEQYF
TRBJ2-7	-	TRBV7-9	TRBD2	TGTGCCAGCAGCCCGGGGGGGCAAGAGCAGTACTTC	CASSPGGQEQYF
TRBJ1-1	-	TRBV25-1	TRBD1	TGTGCCAGCAGTGAATCTCAGGGCAGGGGGGAAGCTTTCTTT	CASSESQGRGEAFF
TRBJ1-1	-	TRBV7-9	TRBD1	TGTGCCAGCAGCCTACGAGGGACAGGGAACACTGAAGCTTTCTTT	CASSLRGTGNTEAFF
TRBJ1-1	-	TRBV6-5	-	TGTGCCAGTAGGCCCCCGGGGGCTGAAGCTTTCTTT	CASRPPGAEAFF
TRBJ2-2	few	TRBV14	-	TGTGCCAGCAGCCAGGGATGGAACACCGGGGAGCTGTTTTTT	CASSQGWNTGELFF
TRBJ1-2	-	TRBV25-1	-	TGTGCCAGCAGTAACCCCCGGGCAGCTAACTATGGCTACACCTTC	CASSNPRAANYGYTF
TRBJ2-1	once	TRBV2	TRBD2	TGTGCCAGCCGGGGACTAGCGGGAGGGTATGATGAGCAGTTCTTC	CASRGLAGGYDEQFF